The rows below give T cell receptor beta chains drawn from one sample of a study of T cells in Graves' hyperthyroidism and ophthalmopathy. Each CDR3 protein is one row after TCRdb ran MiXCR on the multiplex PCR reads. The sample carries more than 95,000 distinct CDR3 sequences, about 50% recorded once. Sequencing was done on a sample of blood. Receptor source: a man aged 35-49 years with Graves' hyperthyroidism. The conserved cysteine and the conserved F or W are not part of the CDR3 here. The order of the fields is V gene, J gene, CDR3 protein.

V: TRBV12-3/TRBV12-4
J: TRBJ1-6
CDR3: ASRQTGDPYNSPLH

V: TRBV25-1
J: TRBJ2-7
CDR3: ASASSGTGKWEQY

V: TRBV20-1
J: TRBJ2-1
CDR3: SAQSGGIGNEQF

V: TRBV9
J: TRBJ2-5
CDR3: ASAGEGLTLQETQY

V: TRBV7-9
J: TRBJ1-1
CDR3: ASSHRGTEAF

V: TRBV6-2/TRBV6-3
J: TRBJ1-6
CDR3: ASRADMGQQLH

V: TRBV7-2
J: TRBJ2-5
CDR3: ASSPSRQGQTQY

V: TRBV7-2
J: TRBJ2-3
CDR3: AWTTGQGTDTQY

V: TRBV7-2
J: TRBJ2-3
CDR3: ASSLSAGGRAGTQY

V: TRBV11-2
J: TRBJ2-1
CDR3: ASSPPGRLSYNEQF

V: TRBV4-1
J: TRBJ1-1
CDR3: ASSPRRRGETEAF

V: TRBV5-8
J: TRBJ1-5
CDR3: ASSLRGNNQPQH

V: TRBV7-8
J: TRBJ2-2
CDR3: ASSLALGGGNTGELF

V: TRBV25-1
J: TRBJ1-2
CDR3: ASSARGQGVYGYT

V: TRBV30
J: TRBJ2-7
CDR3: AWSSGQGAYEQY

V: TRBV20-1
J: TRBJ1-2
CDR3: SARGTGGYT

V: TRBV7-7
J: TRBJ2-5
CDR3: ASSLAGVSGAGVETQY

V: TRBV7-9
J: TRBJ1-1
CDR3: ASRLVQGETEAF

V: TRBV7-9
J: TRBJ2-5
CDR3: ASSFSLAGGLETQY

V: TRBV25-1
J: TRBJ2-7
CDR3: AGLDEQY

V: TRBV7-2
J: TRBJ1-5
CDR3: ASSLVGGLSNQPQH

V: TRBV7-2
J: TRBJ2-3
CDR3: ASSPGTGKRNTQY

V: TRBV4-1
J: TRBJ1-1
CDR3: ASRGALNTEAF

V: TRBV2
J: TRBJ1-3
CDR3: ASSEQGTRNTIY

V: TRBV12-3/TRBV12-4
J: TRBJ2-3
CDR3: ASSSARGMRTDTQY

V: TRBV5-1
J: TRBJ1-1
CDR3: ASSPGGGPTEAF

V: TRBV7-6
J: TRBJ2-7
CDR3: ASSRDMTILSYEQY

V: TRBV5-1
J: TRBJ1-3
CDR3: ASSLTGAGNTIY

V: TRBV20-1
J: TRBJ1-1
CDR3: SARDSGTGLGTEAF

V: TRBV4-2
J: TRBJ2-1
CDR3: ASSPNPLESNEQF

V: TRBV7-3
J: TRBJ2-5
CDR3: ASSLGLAGGIQETQY

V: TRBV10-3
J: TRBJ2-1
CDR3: AISEVQGRYNEQF

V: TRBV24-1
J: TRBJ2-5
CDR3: ATSGTSGSRETQY

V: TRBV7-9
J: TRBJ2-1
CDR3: ASSLGEAMGTRNEQF

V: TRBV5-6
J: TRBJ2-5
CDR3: ASSGAPQETQY

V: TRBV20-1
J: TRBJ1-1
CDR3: SAKRVGTEAF

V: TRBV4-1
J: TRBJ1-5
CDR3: ASSPLGTGLNQPQH

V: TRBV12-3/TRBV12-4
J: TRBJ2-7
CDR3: ASSPDRVREQY

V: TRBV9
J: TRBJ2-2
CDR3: ASRLEGGAGELF

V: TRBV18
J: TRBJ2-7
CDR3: ASSPGQEWGEQY

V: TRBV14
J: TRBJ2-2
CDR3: ASSLIPGQGGTGELF

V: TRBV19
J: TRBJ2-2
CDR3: ASGPGELF

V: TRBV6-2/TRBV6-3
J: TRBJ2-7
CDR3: ASSYSGRGPYEQY

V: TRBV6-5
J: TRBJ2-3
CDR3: ASSYLPSGPTDTQY

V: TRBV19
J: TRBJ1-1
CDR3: ASKVGPPATEAF

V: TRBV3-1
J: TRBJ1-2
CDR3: ASSQEGIGSYGYT

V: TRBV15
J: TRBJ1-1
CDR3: ASSRDREGEAS

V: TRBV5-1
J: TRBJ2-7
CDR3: ASSISGVGEQY

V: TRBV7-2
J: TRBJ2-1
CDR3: ASSLANNEQF

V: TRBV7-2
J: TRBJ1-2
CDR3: ASSLGPDSSSYGYT

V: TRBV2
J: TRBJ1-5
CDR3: ASSEGGDRWQPPQH

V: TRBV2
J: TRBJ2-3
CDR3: AIPGMGTDTQY

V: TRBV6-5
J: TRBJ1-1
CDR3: ASSYSAGDNTEAF

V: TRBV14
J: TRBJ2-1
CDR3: ASSQQGGPYREQF

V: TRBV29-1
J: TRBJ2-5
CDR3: SVASGSGGETQY